These 31 T cell receptor beta chains originate from one sample sequenced in a study of T cells expressing NK-cell markers. Reanalyzing the 5' RACE reads, TCRdb keeps one entry per CDR3 protein, without DNA. There are roughly 380,000 distinct CDR3 sequences in the sample, with 5.2% held by the top ten. The sequenced material came from blood T cells: a sorted CD56 or NKG2C T cell subset, CD4+ or CD8+ T cells, or bulk PBMC T cells (not recorded which). The source is a man aged 18 to 69 in good health.

The chain combines TRBV11-2 with TRBJ1-1. Looked up from germline, CDR1 is SGHAT and CDR2 is FQNNGV. This CDR3 spans 16 amino acids. The CDR3 is CASSLARLNVNTEAFF. The entire variable domain, with the rest obtained from reference TRBV11-2 and TRBJ1-1, is as follows: EAGVAQSPRYKIIEKRQSVAFWCNPISGHATLYWYQQILGQGPKLLIQFQNNGVVDDSQLPKDRFSAERLKGVDSTLKIQPAKLEDSAVYLCASSLARLNVNTEAFFGQGTRLTVV.

This chain connects TRBV7-9 to TRBJ1-2. The CDR3 contains 15 residues. Germline V gives CDR1 SEHNR, CDR2 FQNEAQ (reference sequence). The CDR3 is CASSSREGVVDGYTF.

This chain joins TRBV14 and TRBJ2-1; without DNA, the TCRdb call of TRBD2 cannot be checked. The CDR3 covers 16 residues. Per germline, CDR1 SGHDN and CDR2 FVKESK. CDR3: CASSQVIGLLGNEQFF. Filled out from reference TRBV14 and TRBJ2-1, the complete variable domain reads EAGVTQFPSHSVIEKGQTVTLRCDPISGHDNLYWYRRVMGKEIKFLLHFVKESKQDESGMPNNRFLAERTGGTYSTLKVQPAELEDSGVYFCASSQVIGLLGNEQFFGPGTRLTVL.

The CDR3 loop reads CASRFSGVTDTQYF. The gene calls are TRBV19 and TRBJ2-3. The CDR3 covers 14 residues. Looked up from germline, CDR1 is LNHDA and CDR2 is SQIVND (reference sequence).

The V and J genes are TRBV7-2 and TRBJ2-1; lacking DNA, the TRBD1 call made by TCRdb goes unchecked. This CDR3 is 13 amino acids long. Per germline, CDR1 SGHTA and CDR2 FQGNSA. This CDR3 reads CASSLAPRDEQFF.

The gene calls are TRBV6-5 and TRBJ2-5; TCRdb gives TRBD1 as the D gene, but with no DNA this cannot be confirmed. The CDR3 length is 15 residues. CDR1 and CDR2 from the germline V gene are MNHEY and SVGAGI. CDR3 amino acids: CASSYDRGSRETQYF.

The chain combines TRBV5-1 with TRBJ2-7; TCRdb gives TRBD1 as the D gene, but with no DNA this cannot be confirmed. Germline loops: CDR1 SGHRS, CDR2 YFSETQ. The CDR3 totals 14 residues. This chain's CDR3 is CASSPTLMGDEQYF.

Here the CDR3 reads CASSSGDGYNEKLFF. This chain connects TRBV7-2 to TRBJ1-4; as DNA is missing, the TRBD1 call by TCRdb cannot be tested. Germline CDR1 is SGHTA and CDR2 is FQGNSA. This CDR3 has 15 residues.

This sequence joins TRBV4-2 and TRBJ2-7; TCRdb picks TRBD1, but there is no DNA to check that call. There are 15 residues in the CDR3. Germline loops: CDR1 LGHNA, CDR2 YNFKEQ. This CDR3 reads CASSLTRDGSYEQYF.

The chain links TRBV9 to TRBJ2-5; as DNA is missing, the TRBD2 call by TCRdb cannot be tested. Germline V gene sequence: CDR1 SGDLS, CDR2 YYNGEE. The CDR3 spans 16 residues. The CDR3 reads CASSPAASGGQETQYF.

The J gene is TRBJ2-5, the V gene TRBV6-2 or TRBV6-3. The CDR3 spans 14 residues. Germline CDR1 and CDR2: MNHEY and SVGEGT. The CDR3 here is CASSYSTRSGTQYF.

This chain joins TRBV7-8 and TRBJ2-2; TCRdb's D call, TRBD1, is unchecked because there is no DNA. The CDR3 runs to 15 residues. Germline V lookup: CDR1 SGHVS, CDR2 FQNEAQ. CDR3: CASRESGQNTGELFF.

The rearrangement links TRBV5-1 to TRBJ1-2. From germline, CDR1 is SGHRS and CDR2 YFSETQ. The CDR3 runs to 15 residues. This chain's CDR3 is CASSLDRYTNYGYTF.

This chain joins TRBV2 and TRBJ2-2; the TCRdb call, TRBD2, lacks DNA for checking. In germline, CDR1 is SNHLY, CDR2 FYNNEI. This CDR3 contains 16 residues. The CDR3 loop is CASSPASGVATGELFF.

The rearrangement joins TRBV7-6 to TRBJ1-5. The CDR3 spans 14 residues. Germline V gene lookup returns CDR1 SGHVS and CDR2 FNYEAQ. The CDR3 reads CASSNGVGNQPQHF.

The chain employs TRBV18 and TRBJ2-5; TCRdb selects TRBD1, and the lack of DNA leaves this call unchecked. This CDR3 region has 13 residues. Germline V lookup: CDR1 KGHSH, CDR2 LQKENI. The CDR3 region is CASQDSRQETQYF.

This chain joins TRBV7-3 and TRBJ2-1; checking the TCRdb D call of TRBD1 is not possible without DNA. Germline V gene data show CDR1 as SGHTA and CDR2 as FQGTGA. The CDR3 contains 15 residues. The CDR3 reads CASSLTPGVIDEQFF.

The J gene is TRBJ2-1, the V gene TRBV20-1. Germline CDR1 reads DFQATT; CDR2 reads SNEGSKA (reference sequence). The CDR3 length is 11 residues. CDR3 sequence reads: CSATLWGEQFF.

The V call is TRBV20-1, the J call TRBJ2-4. Germline-derived CDR1 and CDR2 are DFQATT and SNEGSKA (reference sequence). The CDR3 consists of 14 residues. CDR3 sequence reads: CSARVQNIQNIQYF.

The chain employs TRBV9 and TRBJ1-2. The CDR3 is 14 amino acids. Germline loops: CDR1 SGDLS, CDR2 YYNGEE. CDR3 amino acids: CASSRMQANYGYTF.

The V gene is TRBV28, the J gene TRBJ1-1. There are 15 residues in the CDR3. The V gene's germline CDR1 is MDHEN and CDR2 SYDVKM. CDR3 in amino acids: CASSFSGGQNTEAFF.

The rearrangement joins TRBV3-1 to TRBJ2-3; the TCRdb call, TRBD2, lacks DNA for checking. The CDR3 loop spans 17 amino acids. Per the germline V gene, CDR1 is LGHDT and CDR2 is YNNKEL (reference sequence). CDR3 sequence reads: CASSATSGGSYTDTQYF.

The chain uses TRBV28 and TRBJ2-1. Per the germline V gene, CDR1 is MDHEN and CDR2 is SYDVKM. This CDR3 contains 15 residues. CDR3 sequence: CASRTLDRTHNEQFF.

The genes are TRBV12-3 or TRBV12-4 and TRBJ2-6; as DNA is missing, the TRBD2 call by TCRdb cannot be tested. The CDR3 extends over 19 amino acids. CDR3 protein: CASSRWGIVSHSGANVLTF.

The gene calls are TRBV10-3 and TRBJ2-7. Germline CDR1 is ENHRY and CDR2 is SYGVKD. There are 13 residues in the CDR3. The CDR3 here is CAIPTEHPYEQYF.

This chain links TRBV12-3 or TRBV12-4 with TRBJ2-3; TCRdb reports TRBD1, a call that lacks DNA to check it against. The CDR3 contains 14 residues. CDR3 region: CASSFRGGADTQYF.

The chain employs TRBV2 and TRBJ1-2. This CDR3 spans 16 amino acids. Looked up from germline, CDR1 is SNHLY and CDR2 is FYNNEI. This chain's CDR3 is CATYQTLFSINYGYTF. Filled out from reference TRBV2 and TRBJ1-2, the complete variable domain reads EPEVTQTPSHQVTQMGQEVILRCVPISNHLYFYWYRQILGQKVEFLVSFYNNEISEKSEIFDDQFSVERPDGSNFTLKIRSTKLEDSAMYFCATYQTLFSINYGYTFGSGTRLTVV.

V usage is TRBV24-1 and J usage is TRBJ2-3; TCRdb indicates TRBD2, and absent DNA this call remains unverified. The CDR3 loop spans 16 amino acids. Germline loops: CDR1 KGHDR, CDR2 SFDVKD. CDR3 sequence reads: CATSDTVQAGTDTQYF.

The chain joins TRBV5-1 to TRBJ2-1; the TRBD1 assignment by TCRdb is unverifiable without DNA. The CDR3 contains 14 residues. Germline V gene sequence: CDR1 SGHRS, CDR2 YFSETQ. The CDR3 protein is CASSWGGSENEQFF.

The V and J genes are TRBV29-1 and TRBJ2-5; the TRBD1 assignment by TCRdb is unverifiable without DNA. The CDR3 has 13 residues. Germline-derived CDR1 and CDR2 are SQVTM and ANQGSEA. CDR3: CSGDRVTGETQYF.

CDR3 residues: CASSLRRGASYGYTF. The genes are TRBV7-2 and TRBJ1-2; absent DNA, TCRdb's TRBD1 call cannot be checked. This CDR3 contains 15 residues. Germline V gene sequence: CDR1 SGHTA, CDR2 FQGNSA.